These 18 T cell receptor beta chains were all obtained from the same sample, sequenced in a study of radiotherapy plus CTLA-4 blockade in lung cancer. Generated by immunoSEQ multiplex PCR, the TCRdb table keeps only in-frame clones and is missing some. This sample has about 56,000 clones; roughly 80% occur once, and the top ten carry around 16%. The sequencing used peripheral blood, collected from a patient treated with radiotherapy plus ipilimumab. Every receptor here comes from a human donor with non-small cell lung cancer who had a complete response to radiotherapy plus ipilimumab.

The chain links TRBV29-1 to TRBJ1-1; possibly TRBD1 for D (5 bases). There are 12 residues in the CDR3. The germline gives CDR1 SQVTM, CDR2 ANQGSEA. V was cut by 6 bases and J by 1 base, with 9 bases left in between. DNA for the CDR3: TGCAGCGTCGCGACAGAGAACACTGAAGCTTTCTTT. It specifies CSVATENTEAFF.

This clone was seen a handful of times. The chain couples TRBV5-4 to TRBJ1-2; no clear D. Germline V gene sequence: CDR1 SGHNT, CDR2 YYREEE (reference sequence). Trimming pared 0 bases from V and 11 bases from J, leaving 14 bases between. The CDR3 extends over 13 amino acids. The CDR3, as DNA: TGTGCCAGCAGCTTGGATGGCAGAAGAGGATACACCTTC. It yields the protein CASSLDGRRGYTF.

This clone has only one observation. V is TRBV29-1 and J is TRBJ1-2; weak D call: TRBD1 (5 bases). Looked up from germline, CDR1 is SQVTM and CDR2 is ANQGSEA. The ends were cut back, 3 bases at V and 6 bases at J, with 11 bases in the middle. This CDR3 has 12 residues. CDR3 region: CSVDRGDHGYTF. The CDR3 coding sequence is TGCAGCGTTGACCGGGGGGACCATGGCTACACCTTC.

The chain has TRBV19 and TRBJ2-6, with D unresolved. Trimming left V 6 bases short and J 0 bases short, with 6 bases between. Germline V CDR1 and CDR2: LNHDA, SQIVND (reference sequence). The CDR3 extends over 14 amino acids. CDR3 amino acids: CASSENSGANVLTF. The CDR3 nucleotides are TGTGCCAGTAGCGAGAACTCTGGGGCCAACGTCCTGACTTTC.

About this clone itself: One end of the junction does not line up with germline, which may come from a read error. The chain joins TRBV7-2 to TRBJ2-2, with D possibly matching TRBD2 (5 bases). Per germline, CDR1 SGHTA and CDR2 FQGNSA. The CDR3 extends over 17 amino acids. As DNA, the CDR3 is TGTGCCAGCAGCTTAGAGCCTGAGGGTTTGGTGACCGGGGAGCGGTTTTTT. It is translated as CASSLEPEGLVTGERFF.

The V gene is TRBV10-3, the J gene TRBJ1-2, with D possibly TRBD1 on 5 matching bases. The CDR3 extends over 14 amino acids. CDR1 ENHRY and CDR2 SYGVKD come from the germline V gene. V shed 8 bases and J shed 1 base, with 14 bases lying between them. CDR3 nucleotide sequence: TGTGCCATCTCGGGGGGGTTGAATAACTATGGCTACACCTTC. Encoded protein: CAISGGLNNYGYTF.

The chain carries TRBV19 and TRBJ1-5; 7 positions match TRBD1. The germline gives CDR1 LNHDA, CDR2 SQIVND (reference sequence). This CDR3 has 14 amino acids. J lost 6 bases, V lost 5 bases, and 7 bases had no gene match. The CDR3 reads CASSPTGVTQPQHF. In DNA, the CDR3 is TGTGCCAGTAGTCCAACAGGGGTGACTCAGCCCCAGCATTTT.

The chain carries TRBV4-1 and TRBJ2-7; a weak D match, TRBD1 (6 bases). Germline V gives CDR1 MGHRA, CDR2 YSYEKL. The CDR3 extends over 13 amino acids. Trimming pared 4 bases from V and 4 bases from J, leaving 11 bases between. The CDR3 DNA reads as TGCGCCAGCAGCCTGAGCACAGGGTACGAGCAGTACTTC. This encodes CASSLSTGYEQYF.

V usage is TRBV7-9 and J usage is TRBJ1-1; 10 nucleotides match TRBD1. The V segment lost 6 bases and the J segment 8 bases; nucleotides outside the gene matches: 9. Germline-derived CDR1 and CDR2 are SEHNR and FQNEAQ (reference sequence). There are 14 residues in the CDR3. CDR3 sequence: CASSETGGPTEAFF. The CDR3 coding sequence is TGTGCCAGCAGTGAGACAGGGGGCCCAACCGAAGCTTTCTTT.

The J gene is TRBJ1-5, the V gene TRBV15; 7 nucleotides line up with TRBD1. Germline V CDR1 and CDR2: LNHNV, YYDKDF (reference sequence). Germline trimming cut 2 bases from V and 6 bases from J; bases unmatched to any gene: 10. This CDR3 region has 16 residues. Here the CDR3 DNA reads TGTGCCACCAGCAGAAAAAGACAGGGAACTATTCAGCCCCAGCATTTT. Its protein product is CATSRKRQGTIQPQHF.

The CDR3 here is CASRIATEAFF. CDR3 sequence (DNA): TGTGCCAGCAGGATTGCGACTGAAGCTTTCTTT. The V call is TRBV2, the J call TRBJ1-1, with unresolved D. Between the trimmed V and J ends, which lost 6 bases and 5 bases, there was a span of 7 bases. The CDR3 contains 11 residues. The germline gives CDR1 SNHLY, CDR2 FYNNEI.

The rearrangement links TRBV25-1 to TRBJ1-1; TRBD1 is a possible D gene (5 bases). CDR3 length: 14 residues. CDR1 and CDR2 from the germline V gene are MGHDK and SYGVNS. Trimming shortened V by 2 bases and J by 0 bases, and 7 bases separated the two germline ends. Here the CDR3 DNA reads TGTGCCAGCAGTGAAGGGGGGTTGAACACTGAAGCTTTCTTT. This codes for CASSEGGLNTEAFF.

This clone has only a few counts. This specimen includes other DNA sequences encoding the same CDR3. This chain uses TRBV4-3 with TRBJ1-1; D unresolved. The V end lost 1 base, the J end lost 0 bases, and 9 bases lay between the germline ends. Germline CDR1 LGHNA, CDR2 YSLEER. This CDR3 spans 15 amino acids. CDR3 amino acids: CASSQARRLNTEAFF. For the CDR3, the DNA is TGCGCCAGCAGCCAAGCCCGGCGGTTGAACACTGAAGCTTTCTTT.

In its sample, this clone was seen once. V gene TRBV19 combines with J gene TRBJ1-5, with a weak D call TRBD1 (5 bases). This CDR3 region has 13 residues. Between the trimmed V and J ends, which lost 6 bases and 5 bases, there was a span of 11 bases. CDR1 and CDR2 (germline): LNHDA, SQIVND (reference sequence). The DNA of the CDR3 is TGTGCCAGTAGCAACTCCAGGGATCAGCCCCAGCATTTT. It yields the protein CASSNSRDQPQHF.

The V and J genes are TRBV18 and TRBJ2-1; D is undetermined. Looked up from germline, CDR1 is KGHSH and CDR2 is LQKENI. Trimming removed 3 bases at V and 9 bases at J, with 15 bases between. This CDR3 is built from 14 residues. The DNA for the CDR3 is TGTGCCAGCTCACCGGGCTCGGTTTTGGGTGAGCAGTTCTTC. Translating gives CASSPGSVLGEQFF.

This rearrangement joins TRBV27 to TRBJ2-5; TRBD2 agrees at 7 bases. CDR3 length: 14 amino acids. Germline V gene data show CDR1 as MNHEY and CDR2 as SMNVEV (reference sequence). J gave up 4 bases and V 1 base, and 3 bases lay outside the gene matches. The CDR3 bases are TGTGCCAGCAGTTTATTGCCGGGGGGAGAGACCCAGTACTTC. Translation: CASSLLPGGETQYF.

The V and J genes are TRBV2 and TRBJ2-5; D gene unclear. TRBJ2-7 explains the end of the DNA better; the J call may be wrong. Germline V gives CDR1 SNHLY, CDR2 FYNNEI. This CDR3 is built from 14 residues. CDR3 amino acids: CASSAGSLSYEQYF. The CDR3, as DNA: TGTGCCAGCAGTGCAGGTTCCCTTTCCTACGAGCAGTACTTC.

V is TRBV10-3 and J is TRBJ1-4, with TRBD1 identical over 9 bases. Germline V gene lookup returns CDR1 ENHRY and CDR2 SYGVKD. J lost 5 bases, V lost 4 bases, and 11 bases had no gene match. This CDR3 has 17 amino acids. The DNA of the CDR3 is TGTGCCATCAGTGTCTCGCGGGCGGGACAGGGAAATGAAAAACTGTTTTTT. The encoded protein is CAISVSRAGQGNEKLFF.